The T cell receptor beta chain described here comes from a study of blood T cell repertoires in COVID-19. Study context: Acute and convalescent COVID-19 samples came from the United States, Italy and Spain. From T cells, B-cell-depleted T cells, or PBMCs came the material, which was cDNA or gDNA.

The germline CDR1 and CDR2 sequences are LGHNA and YSLEER. The CDR3 is 16 amino acids. The V end was cut by 3 bases, the J end by 3 bases, with 15 bases between. As handled by the study authors: Using reference gene primer amplification, nucleated cell counts were estimated. Profiling relied on immunoSEQ multiplex PCR, and the TCRdb table lists in-frame clones only, not all of them. The DNA was the basis for D and trimming; V, J and clone size are from that table. Of about 48,000 clones in the sample, about nine tenths were seen once. The J gene is TRBJ2-1, the V gene TRBV4-3, with D possibly TRBD1 on 6 matching bases. The origin of this receptor is a man between 65 and 79 years old with acute or convalescent COVID-19. Source material: peripheral blood. CDR3 residues: CASSHSRGKGYNEQFF. The CDR3 DNA sequence: TGCGCCAGCAGCCATTCCAGGGGAAAGGGCTACAATGAGCAGTTCTTC.